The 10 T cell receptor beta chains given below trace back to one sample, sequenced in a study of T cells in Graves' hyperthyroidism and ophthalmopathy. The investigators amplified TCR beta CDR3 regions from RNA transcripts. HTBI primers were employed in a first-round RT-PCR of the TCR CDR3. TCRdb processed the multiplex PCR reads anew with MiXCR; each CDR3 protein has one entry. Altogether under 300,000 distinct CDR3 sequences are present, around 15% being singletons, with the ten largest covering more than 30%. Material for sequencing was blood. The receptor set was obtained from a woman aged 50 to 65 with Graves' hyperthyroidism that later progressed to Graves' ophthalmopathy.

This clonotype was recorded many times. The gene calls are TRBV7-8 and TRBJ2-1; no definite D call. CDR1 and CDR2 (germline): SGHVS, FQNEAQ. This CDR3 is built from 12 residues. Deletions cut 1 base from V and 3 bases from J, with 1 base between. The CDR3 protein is CASSLDYNEQFF. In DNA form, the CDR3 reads TGTGCCAGCAGCTTAGACTACAATGAGCAGTTCTTC. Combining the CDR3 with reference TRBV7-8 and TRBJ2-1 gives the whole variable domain GAGVSQSPRYKVAKRGQDVALRCDPISGHVSLFWYQQALGQGPEFLTYFQNEAQLDKSGLPSDRFFAERPEGSVSTLKIQRTQQEDSAVYLCASSLDYNEQFFGPGTRLTVL.

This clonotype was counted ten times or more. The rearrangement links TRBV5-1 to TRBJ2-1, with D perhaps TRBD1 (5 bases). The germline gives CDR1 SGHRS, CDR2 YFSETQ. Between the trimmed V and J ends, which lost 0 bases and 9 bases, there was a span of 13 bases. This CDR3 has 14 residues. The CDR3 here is CASSLAGLGREQFF. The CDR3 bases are TGCGCCAGCAGCTTGGCGGGTTTGGGGCGTGAGCAGTTCTTC.

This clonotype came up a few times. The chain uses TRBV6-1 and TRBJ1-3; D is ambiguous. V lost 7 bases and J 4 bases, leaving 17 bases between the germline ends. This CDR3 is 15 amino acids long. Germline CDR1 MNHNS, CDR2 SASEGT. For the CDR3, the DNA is TGTGCCAGCAAGGACCCAACCACGGGGGGAAACACCATATATTTT. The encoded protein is CASKDPTTGGNTIYF.

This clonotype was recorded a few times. DNA for the CDR3: TGTGCCAGCAGCCAAAGTCTAACCTACGAGCAGTACTTC. It encodes CASSQSLTYEQYF. This chain uses TRBV14 with TRBJ2-7; D not resolved. CDR1 and CDR2 from the germline V gene are SGHDN and FVKESK. The CDR3 is made up of 13 amino acids. V lost 2 bases and J lost 2, with 7 bases in between.

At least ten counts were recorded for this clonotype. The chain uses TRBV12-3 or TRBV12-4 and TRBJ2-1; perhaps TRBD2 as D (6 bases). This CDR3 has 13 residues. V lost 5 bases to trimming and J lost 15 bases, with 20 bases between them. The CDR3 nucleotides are TGTGCCAGCAGTCCCCGTGGGGGGAGGTCCTCGTTCTTC. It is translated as CASSPRGGRSSFF.

This chain's CDR3 is CASSLLGGAGELFF. The CDR3 DNA reads as TGTGCCAGCAGCTTGCTAGGGGGTGCCGGGGAGCTGTTTTTT. The chain employs TRBV7-6 and TRBJ2-2; D is perhaps TRBD1 (6 bases). The CDR3 has 14 amino acids. Germline V gene lookup returns CDR1 SGHVS and CDR2 FNYEAQ. Trimming left V 3 bases short and J 6 bases short, with 11 bases between. Using reference TRBV7-6 and TRBJ2-2 for the parts outside the CDR3, the full variable domain is GAGVSQSPRYKVTKRGQDVALRCDPISGHVSLYWYRQALGQGPEFLTYFNYEAQQDKSGLPNDRFSAERPEGSISTLTIQRTEQRDSAMYRCASSLLGGAGELFFGEGSRLTVL.

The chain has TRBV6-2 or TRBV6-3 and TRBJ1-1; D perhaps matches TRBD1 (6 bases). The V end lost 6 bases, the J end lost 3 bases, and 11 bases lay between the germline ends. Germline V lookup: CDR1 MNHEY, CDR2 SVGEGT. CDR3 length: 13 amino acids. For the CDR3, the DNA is TGTGCCAGCAGCTACAGGGCTGACACTGAAGCTTTCTTT. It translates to CASSYRADTEAFF.

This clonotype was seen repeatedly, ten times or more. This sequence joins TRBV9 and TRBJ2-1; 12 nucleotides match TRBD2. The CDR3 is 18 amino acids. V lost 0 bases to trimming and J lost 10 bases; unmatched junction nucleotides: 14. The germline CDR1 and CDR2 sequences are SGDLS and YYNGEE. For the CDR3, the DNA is TGTGCCAGCAGCGTAGGGCTAGCGGGAGGGCCGTATCAGGTGGAGCAGTTCTTC. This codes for CASSVGLAGGPYQVEQFF.

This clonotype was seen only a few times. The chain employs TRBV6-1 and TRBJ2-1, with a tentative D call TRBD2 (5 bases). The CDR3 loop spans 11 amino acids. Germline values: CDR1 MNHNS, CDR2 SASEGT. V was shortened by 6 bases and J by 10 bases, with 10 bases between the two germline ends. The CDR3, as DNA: TGTGCCAGCAGGTATCGACTAGAGCAGTTCTTC. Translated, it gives CASRYRLEQFF.

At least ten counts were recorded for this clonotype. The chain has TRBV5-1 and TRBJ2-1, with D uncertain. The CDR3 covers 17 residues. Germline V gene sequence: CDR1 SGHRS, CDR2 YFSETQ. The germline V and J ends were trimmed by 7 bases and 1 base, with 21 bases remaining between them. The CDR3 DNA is TGCGCCAGCGGCTCGGACGGCCGTAAATTGTCCTACAATGAGCAGTTCTTC. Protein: CASGSDGRKLSYNEQFF.